The 27 T cell receptor beta chains given below trace back to one sample, sequenced in a study of CD8 T cells in Susac syndrome. With random hexamers, roughly 0.45 to 1 ug RNA was reverse transcribed. TCRdb itself ran the immunoSEQ multiplex PCR reads through MiXCR, one entry per CDR3 protein. Among about 150,000 distinct CDR3 sequences listed, approximately 94% were seen once. Sequencing was carried out using CD4+ T cells from PBMCs. The receptor source for this set is a human donor with Susac syndrome.

This chain joins TRBV5-6 and TRBJ2-5; possibly TRBD2 for D (6 bases). This CDR3 spans 15 amino acids. Germline values: CDR1 SGHDT, CDR2 YYEEEE. The ends were cut back, 7 bases at V and 4 bases at J, with 20 bases in the middle. The CDR3 sequence is CASEGWGLKIETQYF. The DNA of the CDR3 is TGTGCCAGCGAAGGGTGGGGACTCAAGATAGAGACCCAGTACTTC.

This chain links TRBV28 with TRBJ2-5; D is perhaps TRBD1 or TRBD2 (5 bases each). Trimming took off 10 bases at V and 3 bases at J, with 15 bases between the two ends. Per the germline V gene, CDR1 is MDHEN and CDR2 is SYDVKM. This CDR3 spans 13 amino acids. The CDR3 coding sequence is TGTGCCACCGAGGGACCGAGGGAAGAGACCCAGTACTTC. Protein sequence: CATEGPREETQYF.

The rearrangement uses TRBV5-1 and TRBJ2-3, with TRBD2 matching over 12 bases. The CDR3 is 17 amino acids. Per the germline V gene, CDR1 is SGHRS and CDR2 is YFSETQ. With V trimmed by 1 base and J by 2 bases, 5 bases remained unmatched. The CDR3 region is CASSLFGTSGPTDTQYF. The CDR3, as DNA: TGCGCCAGCAGCTTGTTTGGGACTAGCGGGCCCACAGATACGCAGTATTTT.

This clonotype was recorded only once. The rearrangement joins TRBV5-1 to TRBJ2-7; 7 bases agree with TRBD2. With 3 bases clipped from V and 3 bases from J, the junction kept 9 bases outside the gene matches. There are 15 residues in the CDR3. Per germline, CDR1 SGHRS and CDR2 YFSETQ. The DNA of the CDR3 is TGCGCCAGCAGCTCCAACACCGGGAGGAGCTACGAGCAGTACTTC. Translation: CASSSNTGRSYEQYF.

The chain uses TRBV12-3 or TRBV12-4 and TRBJ1-5, with 10 bases fitting TRBD1. This CDR3 contains 18 residues. V shed 5 bases, J shed 0 bases, and the junction held 10 bases outside the gene matches. The DNA of the CDR3 is TGTGCCAGCAGTCCTGCTCCCGGGACAGGGGTTAGCAATCAGCCCCAGCATTTT. This codes for CASSPAPGTGVSNQPQHF.

The chain employs TRBV20-1 and TRBJ1-1; 9 bases match TRBD1. V trimming: 5 bases; J trimming: 1 base; junction bases outside the gene matches: 5. CDR1 is DFQATT, CDR2 SNEGSKA, per germline (reference sequence). CDR3 length: 14 amino acids. The CDR3 loop reads CSALPDRGNTEAFF. DNA of the CDR3: TGCAGTGCTCTACCGGACAGGGGGAACACTGAAGCTTTCTTT.

This sequence joins TRBV14 and TRBJ1-2; maybe TRBD1 (5 bases). Germline CDR1 is SGHDN and CDR2 is FVKESK. V lost 1 base, J lost 8 bases, and 11 bases lay in between. The CDR3 covers 13 residues. CDR3 amino acids: CASSQGTLGGYTF. DNA for the CDR3: TGTGCCAGCAGCCAAGGGACACTCGGCGGCTACACCTTC. Drawing the rest from reference TRBV14 and TRBJ1-2, the complete variable domain is EAGVTQFPSHSVIEKGQTVTLRCDPISGHDNLYWYRRVMGKEIKFLLHFVKESKQDESGMPNNRFLAERTGGTYSTLKVQPAELEDSGVYFCASSQGTLGGYTFGSGTRLTVV.

J is TRBJ1-1 and V is TRBV12-3 or TRBV12-4; D not certain. The V end was cut by 3 bases, the J end by 3 bases, with 5 bases between. The length of the CDR3 is 12 residues. CDR3 loop: CASSFTDTEAFF. Written as DNA, the CDR3 is TGTGCCAGCAGTTTCACAGACACTGAAGCTTTCTTT.

This clonotype was counted between two and nine times. The chain is built from TRBV18 and TRBJ1-1; TRBD1 agrees at 8 bases. This CDR3 spans 14 amino acids. V gave up 5 bases and J gave up 2 bases; unmatched junction bases: 4. Germline CDR1 is KGHSH and CDR2 is LQKENI. Here the CDR3 DNA reads TGTGCCAGCTCAAGGGACAGGCTTAACACTGAAGCTTTCTTT. Translating it yields CASSRDRLNTEAFF. The full variable domain, rest sourced from reference TRBV18 and TRBJ1-1, is NAGVMQNPRHLVRRRGQEARLRCSPMKGHSHVYWYRQLPEEGLKFMVYLQKENIIDESGMPKERFSAEFPKEGPSILRIQQVVRGDSAAYFCASSRDRLNTEAFFGQGTRLTVV.

The chain carries TRBV6-2 or TRBV6-3 and TRBJ1-2, with D perhaps TRBD1 (5 bases). This CDR3 has 15 amino acids. Germline CDR1 is MNHEY and CDR2 is SVGEGT. Trimming shortened V by 2 bases and J by 5 bases, and 15 bases separated the two germline ends. The CDR3 loop reads CASSYGETDIYGYTF. In DNA, the CDR3 is TGTGCCAGCAGTTACGGAGAGACAGATATTTATGGCTACACCTTC.

The rearrangement links TRBV9 to TRBJ2-1; D unresolved. This CDR3 comprises 15 residues. The germline V gene encodes CDR1 SGDLS and CDR2 YYNGEE. Trimming removed 1 base at V and 0 bases at J, with 8 bases between. The CDR3 DNA follows: TGTGCCAGCAGCGTAAGGGCCCACTCCTACAATGAGCAGTTCTTC. Amino acids: CASSVRAHSYNEQFF.

This sequence joins TRBV7-2 and TRBJ2-3; TRBD2 aligns across 9 bases. Trimming removed 6 bases from V and 6 bases from J; junction bases left unmatched: 13. Germline-derived CDR1 and CDR2 are SGHTA and FQGNSA. This CDR3 has 16 residues. CDR3 loop: CASRATSGPFWDTQYF. In DNA form, the CDR3 reads TGTGCCAGCAGGGCGACTAGCGGCCCTTTTTGGGATACGCAGTATTTT.

This clonotype was detected only once. The chain uses TRBV2 and TRBJ2-1; TRBD1 might be the D (6 bases). CDR1 SNHLY and CDR2 FYNNEI come from the germline V gene. V was trimmed by 2 bases and J by 5 bases, leaving 13 bases between them. The CDR3 covers 15 residues. CDR3: CASSETGWVNNEQFF. CDR3 bases: TGTGCCAGCAGTGAAACAGGGTGGGTGAACAATGAGCAGTTCTTC.

The rearrangement links TRBV14 to TRBJ1-6, with 7 bases that match TRBD1. Germline assignment: CDR1 SGHDN and CDR2 FVKESK. This CDR3 has 16 residues. J was trimmed by 6 bases and V by 1 base; bases with no gene match: 6. DNA for the CDR3: TGTGCCAGCAGCCAAGGAATAGGGGGCCGTAATTCACCCCTCCACTTT. Amino acid sequence: CASSQGIGGRNSPLHF.

This sequence joins TRBV28 and TRBJ1-5; D not certain. This CDR3 is 12 amino acids long. The V and J ends lost 8 bases and 4 bases respectively, with 9 bases between them. Germline V gene data show CDR1 as MDHEN and CDR2 as SYDVKM. CDR3 DNA sequence: TGTGCCAGCCAGCCTCAGAATCAGCCCCAGCATTTT. Its protein product is CASQPQNQPQHF.

The chain has TRBV20-1 and TRBJ2-1; TRBD1 matches at 10 bases. CDR1 is DFQATT, CDR2 SNEGSKA, per germline (reference sequence). Trimming at V came to 7 bases and at J to 9 bases, leaving 3 bases not matched to a gene. The CDR3 has 11 residues. The CDR3 sequence: CSGQGATEQFF. The CDR3 bases are TGCAGTGGACAGGGGGCGACTGAGCAGTTCTTC.

In DNA, the CDR3 is TGTGCCAGCAGCTTGTGGGCAGGGCGAGACACCATATATTTT. Translating gives CASSLWAGRDTIYF. V usage is TRBV5-4 and J usage is TRBJ1-3; TRBD1 is a possible D gene (5 bases). V gave up 1 base and J gave up 8 bases, with 13 bases separating them. CDR1 is SGHNT, CDR2 YYREEE, per germline (reference sequence). CDR3 length: 14 amino acids.

This clonotype has just one count. This chain uses TRBV20-1 with TRBJ2-6; D uncertain. Per germline, CDR1 DFQATT and CDR2 SNEGSKA (reference sequence). The CDR3 extends over 13 amino acids. The V end lost 2 bases, the J end lost 2 bases, and 4 bases lay between the germline ends. The CDR3 bases are TGCAGTGCTAGACCCCCTGGGGCCAACGTCCTGACTTTC. Its protein product is CSARPPGANVLTF.

The chain combines TRBV5-1 with TRBJ1-4, with D possibly TRBD1 on 5 matching bases. The length of the CDR3 is 14 residues. CDR1 SGHRS and CDR2 YFSETQ come from the germline V gene. The V gene lost 1 base and the J gene lost 8 bases, with 12 bases spanning the gap. Here the CDR3 DNA reads TGCGCCAGCAGCTTGACAGGCGTTGGAGAAAAACTGTTTTTT. Its translation is CASSLTGVGEKLFF.

The J gene is TRBJ2-1, the V gene TRBV6-4; 9 nucleotides agree with TRBD1. The CDR3 extends over 17 amino acids. From germline, CDR1 is MRHNA and CDR2 SNTAGT. The V and J ends lost 5 bases and 5 bases, in that order; junction bases with no gene match: 13. The CDR3 nucleotides are TGTGCCAGCAGTCTACAACCCCCGGGACAGGGCCACAATGAGCAGTTCTTC. This gives the protein CASSLQPPGQGHNEQFF.

The rearrangement joins TRBV25-1 to TRBJ2-1, with 9 bases that match TRBD2. The CDR3 contains 13 residues. Germline loops: CDR1 MGHDK, CDR2 SYGVNS. The ends lost 8 bases at V and 9 bases at J; junction bases unmatched: 8. The CDR3: CASGDRRGGEQFF. The DNA of the CDR3 is TGTGCCAGCGGAGATCGGCGGGGGGGTGAGCAGTTCTTC.

This chain connects TRBV5-1 to TRBJ2-1; the D is unclear. Trimming shortened V by 1 base and J by 6 bases, and 8 bases separated the two germline ends. Germline loops: CDR1 SGHRS, CDR2 YFSETQ. CDR3 length: 13 residues. The CDR3 bases are TGCGCCAGCAGCTTGTTCGTCGGCAATGAGCAGTTCTTC. Translated, it gives CASSLFVGNEQFF.

Concerning this clonotype: An end of the junction does not agree with germline; a read error may underlie this. The J gene is TRBJ1-2, the V gene TRBV25-1; no clear D. The CDR3 covers 11 residues. The germline CDR1 and CDR2 sequences are MGHDK and SYGVNS. The CDR3 coding sequence is TGTGCCGGCAGTGACGGCTATGGCTACACCTTC. Protein: CAGSDGYGYTF.

The V and J genes are TRBV20-1 and TRBJ2-5, with a weak D call TRBD1 (5 bases). V dropped 6 bases and J dropped 2 bases, with 13 bases sitting between them. The germline CDR1 and CDR2 sequences are DFQATT and SNEGSKA (reference sequence). The CDR3 has 13 amino acids. CDR3: CSAEWTQQETQYF. The CDR3 DNA sequence: TGCAGTGCCGAGTGGACACAACAAGAGACCCAGTACTTC.

The chain has TRBV20-1 and TRBJ1-2; 7 positions match TRBD1. The CDR3 is made up of 13 amino acids. The germline V gene has CDR1 DFQATT and CDR2 SNEGSKA (reference sequence). V trimming: 5 bases; J trimming: 8 bases; junction bases outside the gene matches: 11. The CDR3 spells CSARGGRALGYTF. DNA of the CDR3: TGCAGTGCTCGAGGGGGCAGAGCTTTGGGCTACACCTTC.

The chain couples TRBV7-9 to TRBJ2-5, with D possibly TRBD2 on 6 matching bases. V was clipped by 1 base and J by 2 bases, with 14 bases between them. The germline V gene encodes CDR1 SEHNR and CDR2 FQNEAQ (reference sequence). This CDR3 is 16 amino acids long. As DNA, the CDR3 is TGTGCCAGCAGCTTAGAGCGCGGTAGCGGTCAAGAGACCCAGTACTTC. Its translation is CASSLERGSGQETQYF.

V usage is TRBV20-1 and J usage is TRBJ2-1; the D gene could be TRBD1 or TRBD2 (5 bases each). Germline CDR1 reads DFQATT; CDR2 reads SNEGSKA (reference sequence). This CDR3 region has 13 residues. V was cut by 5 bases and J by 9 bases, with 17 bases left in between. The CDR3 region is CSAPRGPWGEQFF. CDR3 bases: TGCAGTGCTCCTCGGGGCCCCTGGGGTGAGCAGTTCTTC.